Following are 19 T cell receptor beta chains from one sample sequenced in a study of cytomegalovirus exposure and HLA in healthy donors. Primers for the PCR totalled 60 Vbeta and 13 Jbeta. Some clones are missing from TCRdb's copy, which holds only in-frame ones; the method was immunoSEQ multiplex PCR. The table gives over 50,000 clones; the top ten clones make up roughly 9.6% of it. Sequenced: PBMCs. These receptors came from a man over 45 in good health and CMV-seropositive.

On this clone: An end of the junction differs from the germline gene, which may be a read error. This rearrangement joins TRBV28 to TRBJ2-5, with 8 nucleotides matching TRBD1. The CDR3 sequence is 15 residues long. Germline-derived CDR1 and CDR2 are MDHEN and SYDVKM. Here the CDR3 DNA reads TGTGCCAGCAGTCTACTTCCAGGGGGCCGGGAGAACCAGTACTTC. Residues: CASSLLPGGRENQYF.

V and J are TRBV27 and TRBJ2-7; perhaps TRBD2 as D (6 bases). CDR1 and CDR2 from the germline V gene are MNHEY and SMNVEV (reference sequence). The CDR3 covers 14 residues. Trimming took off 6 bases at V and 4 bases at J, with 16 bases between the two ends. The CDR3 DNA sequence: TGTGCCAGCAGAGGGTTGGCGGGGAGGTACGAGCAGTACTTC. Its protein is CASRGLAGRYEQYF.

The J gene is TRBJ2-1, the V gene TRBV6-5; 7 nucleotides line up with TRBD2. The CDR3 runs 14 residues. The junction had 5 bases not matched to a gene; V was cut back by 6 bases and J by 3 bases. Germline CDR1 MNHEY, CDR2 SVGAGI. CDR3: CASRSSGIYNEQFF. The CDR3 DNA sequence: TGTGCCAGCAGATCTAGCGGCATCTACAATGAGCAGTTCTTC.

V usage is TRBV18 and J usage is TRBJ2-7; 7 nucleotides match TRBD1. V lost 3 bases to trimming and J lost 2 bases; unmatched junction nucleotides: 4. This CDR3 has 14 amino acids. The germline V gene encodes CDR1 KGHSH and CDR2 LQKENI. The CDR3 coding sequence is TGTGCCAGCTCACCCCCGGGACAGACCTACGAGCAGTACTTC. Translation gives CASSPPGQTYEQYF.

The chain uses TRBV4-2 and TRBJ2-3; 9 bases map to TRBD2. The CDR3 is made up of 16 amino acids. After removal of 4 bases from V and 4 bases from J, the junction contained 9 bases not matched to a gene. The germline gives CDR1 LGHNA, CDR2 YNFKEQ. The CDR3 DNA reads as TGTGCCAGCAGCCGAGGGGCAACTAGCGGGTCAGATACGCAGTATTTT. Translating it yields CASSRGATSGSDTQYF.

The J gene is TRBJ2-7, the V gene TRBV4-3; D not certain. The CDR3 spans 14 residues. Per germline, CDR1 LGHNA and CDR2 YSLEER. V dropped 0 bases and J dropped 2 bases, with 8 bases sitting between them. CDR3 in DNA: TGCGCCAGCAGCCAAGACCCGAGCGCCTACGAGCAGTACTTC. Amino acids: CASSQDPSAYEQYF.

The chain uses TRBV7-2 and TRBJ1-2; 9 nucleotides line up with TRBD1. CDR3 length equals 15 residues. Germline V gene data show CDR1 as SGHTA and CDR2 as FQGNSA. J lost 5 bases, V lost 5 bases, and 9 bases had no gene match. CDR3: CASSPSDRGPYGYTF. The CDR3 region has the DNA TGTGCCAGCAGCCCGTCGGACAGGGGCCCTTATGGCTACACCTTC.

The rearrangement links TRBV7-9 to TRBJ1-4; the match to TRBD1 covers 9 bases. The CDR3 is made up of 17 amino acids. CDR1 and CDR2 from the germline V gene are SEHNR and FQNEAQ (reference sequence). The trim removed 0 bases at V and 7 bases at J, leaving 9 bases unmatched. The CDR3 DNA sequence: TGTGCCAGCAGCTTAGCGTTCAGGGGGACAGGGTCTGAAAAACTGTTTTTT. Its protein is CASSLAFRGTGSEKLFF.

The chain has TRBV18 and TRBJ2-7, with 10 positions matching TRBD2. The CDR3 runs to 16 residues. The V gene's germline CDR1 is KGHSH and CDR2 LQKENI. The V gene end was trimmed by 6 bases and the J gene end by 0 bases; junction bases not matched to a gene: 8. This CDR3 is CASSLTLAGGSYEQYF. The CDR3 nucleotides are TGTGCCAGCTCTTTGACTTTAGCGGGAGGCTCCTACGAGCAGTACTTC.

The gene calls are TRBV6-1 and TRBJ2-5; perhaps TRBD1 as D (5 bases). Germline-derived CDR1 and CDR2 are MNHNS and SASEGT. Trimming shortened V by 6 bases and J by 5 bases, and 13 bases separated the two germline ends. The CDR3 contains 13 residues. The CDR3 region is CASRGQGRETQYF. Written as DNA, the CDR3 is TGTGCCAGCAGGGGGCAGGGCAGGGAGACCCAGTACTTC.

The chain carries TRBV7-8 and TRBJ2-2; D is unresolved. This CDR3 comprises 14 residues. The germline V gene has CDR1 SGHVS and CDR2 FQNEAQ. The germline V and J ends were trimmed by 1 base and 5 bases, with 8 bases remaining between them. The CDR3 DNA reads TGTGCCAGCAGCTTAGGGGCAAAGACCGGGGAGCTGTTTTTT. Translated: CASSLGAKTGELFF.

The CDR3 DNA sequence: TGTGCCAGCAGCACAGGTTTCTCAGGGTCTGAAGCTTTCTTT. As protein: CASSTGFSGSEAFF. This chain joins TRBV2 and TRBJ1-1; TRBD1 might be the D (5 bases). The germline V and J ends were trimmed by 6 bases and 6 bases, with 17 bases remaining between them. The V gene's germline CDR1 is SNHLY and CDR2 FYNNEI. The CDR3 spans 14 residues.

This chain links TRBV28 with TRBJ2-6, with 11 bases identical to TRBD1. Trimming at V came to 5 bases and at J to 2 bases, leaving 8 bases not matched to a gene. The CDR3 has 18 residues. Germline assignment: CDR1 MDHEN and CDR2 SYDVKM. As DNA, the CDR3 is TGTGCCAGCAGTACCCCCGGGACAGGGGGTCCTGGGGCCAACGTCCTGACTTTC. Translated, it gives CASSTPGTGGPGANVLTF.

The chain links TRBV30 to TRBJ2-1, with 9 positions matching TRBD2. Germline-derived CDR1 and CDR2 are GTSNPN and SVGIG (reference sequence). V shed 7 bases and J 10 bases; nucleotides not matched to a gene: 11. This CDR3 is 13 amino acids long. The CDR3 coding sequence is TGTGCCTCTAGGGCGGGGGGGCCCCAAGAGCAGTTCTTC. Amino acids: CASRAGGPQEQFF.

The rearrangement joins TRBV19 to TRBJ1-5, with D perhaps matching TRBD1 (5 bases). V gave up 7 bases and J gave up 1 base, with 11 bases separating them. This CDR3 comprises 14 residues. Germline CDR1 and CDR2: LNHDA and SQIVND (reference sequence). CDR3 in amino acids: CASTGGGSNQPQHF. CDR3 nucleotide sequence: TGTGCCAGTACCGGGGGGGGGAGCAATCAGCCCCAGCATTTT.

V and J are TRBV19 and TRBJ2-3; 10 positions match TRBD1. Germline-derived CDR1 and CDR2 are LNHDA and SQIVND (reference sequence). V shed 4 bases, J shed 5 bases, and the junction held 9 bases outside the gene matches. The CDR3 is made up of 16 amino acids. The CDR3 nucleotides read TGTGCCAGTAGTAACACCCGGGACAGGGGCAGAGATACGCAGTATTTT. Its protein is CASSNTRDRGRDTQYF.

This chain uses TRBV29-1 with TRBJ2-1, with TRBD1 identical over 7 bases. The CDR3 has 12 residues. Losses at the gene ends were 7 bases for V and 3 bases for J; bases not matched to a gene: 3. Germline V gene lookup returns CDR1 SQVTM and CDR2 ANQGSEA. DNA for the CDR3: TGCAGCGGCCGACAGGGCTACAATGAGCAGTTCTTC. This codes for CSGRQGYNEQFF.

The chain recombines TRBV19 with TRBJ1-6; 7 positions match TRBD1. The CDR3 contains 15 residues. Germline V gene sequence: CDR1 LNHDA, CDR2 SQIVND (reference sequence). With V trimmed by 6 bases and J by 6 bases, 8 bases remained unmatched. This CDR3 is CASRKTGAFNSPLHF. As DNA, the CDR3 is TGTGCCAGTAGGAAAACAGGGGCCTTTAATTCACCCCTCCACTTT.

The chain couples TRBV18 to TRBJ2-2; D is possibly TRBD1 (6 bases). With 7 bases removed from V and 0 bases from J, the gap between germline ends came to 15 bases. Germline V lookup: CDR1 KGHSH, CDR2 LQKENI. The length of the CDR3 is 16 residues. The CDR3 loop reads CASCPPQGPNTGELFF. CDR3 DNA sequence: TGTGCCAGCTGCCCCCCACAGGGCCCGAACACCGGGGAGCTGTTTTTT.